Shown below are 32 T cell receptor beta chains from a single sample sequenced in a study of cytomegalovirus exposure and HLA in healthy donors. The PCR was carried out with 60 Vbeta primers and 13 Jbeta primers. TCRdb keeps only in-frame clones here, not all; method: immunoSEQ multiplex PCR. The table has roughly 100,000 clones, over 9.5% seen once. The source material was PBMCs. These receptors all come from a man aged 35-49 years in good health and CMV-seropositive.

The table lists this clone with a few counts. The chain recombines TRBV6-6 with TRBJ2-5; D remains unclear. This CDR3 region has 15 residues. Germline CDR1 reads MNHNY; CDR2 reads SVGAGI (reference sequence). V dropped 0 bases and J dropped 2 bases, with 10 bases sitting between them. CDR3 sequence reads: CASSYSFLTQETQYF. CDR3 coding DNA: TGTGCCAGCAGTTACTCGTTTCTGACTCAAGAGACCCAGTACTTC.

The CDR3 sequence: CASSLGRGGYGYTF. For the CDR3, the DNA is TGTGCCAGCAGCTTGGGCAGGGGTGGGTATGGCTACACCTTC. The chain employs TRBV5-6 and TRBJ1-2; possibly TRBD1 for D (6 bases). Germline V gene data show CDR1 as SGHDT and CDR2 as YYEEEE. The CDR3 totals 14 residues. Trimming pared 0 bases from V and 5 bases from J, leaving 11 bases between. Drawing the rest from reference TRBV5-6 and TRBJ1-2, the complete variable domain is DAGVTQSPTHLIKTRGQQVTLRCSPKSGHDTVSWYQQALGQGPQFIFQYYEEEERQRGNFPDRFSGHQFPNYSSELNVNALLLGDSALYLCASSLGRGGYGYTFGSGTRLTVV.

This chain joins TRBV7-6 and TRBJ2-3; 10 positions agree with TRBD2. V shed 4 bases, J shed 2 bases, and the junction held 6 bases outside the gene matches. Germline lookup yields CDR1 SGHVS and CDR2 FNYEAQ. The CDR3 consists of 16 residues. The CDR3 sequence: CASSSQLAGNTDTQYF. The DNA of the CDR3 is TGTGCCAGCAGCTCACAACTAGCGGGGAACACAGATACGCAGTATTTT.

The V gene is TRBV7-8, the J gene TRBJ2-3; D uncertain. The V gene lost 8 bases and the J gene lost 0 bases, with 9 bases spanning the gap. Germline lookup yields CDR1 SGHVS and CDR2 FQNEAQ. This CDR3 has 13 amino acids. The CDR3 DNA reads as TGTGCCAGCTTGCAAGCTAGCACAGATACGCAGTATTTT. Residues: CASLQASTDTQYF.

This clone has a handful of counts. The chain couples TRBV10-1 to TRBJ2-2; the match to TRBD2 covers 10 bases. V lost 10 bases and J lost 6; bases outside the gene matches: 26. Germline V gene lookup returns CDR1 WNHNN and CDR2 SYGVQD (reference sequence). The CDR3 runs 20 residues. The CDR3 coding sequence is TGCGCCACCTATCAAAGTCGGGGAACAGCGGGAGGGCCGGGCGCCGGGGAGCTGTTTTTT. Amino acid sequence: CATYQSRGTAGGPGAGELFF.

This clone has more than one count but fewer than ten. CDR3 in DNA: TGTGCCAGCAGCTGGACTAGCACAGATACGCAGTATTTT. This encodes CASSWTSTDTQYF. V is TRBV7-2 and J is TRBJ2-3, with a weak D call TRBD2 (5 bases). Germline CDR1 and CDR2: SGHTA and FQGNSA. The V gene lost 4 bases and the J gene lost 0 bases, with 5 bases spanning the gap. The CDR3 has 13 residues.

Only a few counts were recorded for this clone. The rearrangement joins TRBV7-2 to TRBJ2-7, with 13 bases aligning to TRBD2. V lost 1 base to trimming and J lost 6 bases; unmatched junction nucleotides: 9. Germline V gene sequence: CDR1 SGHTA, CDR2 FQGNSA. The CDR3 sequence is 17 residues long. In DNA form, the CDR3 reads TGTGCCAGCAGCTTAGAGTCCGGACTAGCGGGAGTGGCCGAGCAGTACTTC. Amino acid sequence: CASSLESGLAGVAEQYF. The full variable domain, with the rest looked up from reference TRBV7-2 and TRBJ2-7, is GAGVSQSPSNKVTEKGKDVELRCDPISGHTALYWYRQSLGQGLEFLIYFQGNSAPDKSGLPSDRFSAERTGGSVSTLTIQRTQQEDSAVYLCASSLESGLAGVAEQYFGPGTRLTVT.

This clone was counted between two and nine times. The rearrangement joins TRBV4-2 to TRBJ2-1, with 7 bases matching TRBD2. Germline loops: CDR1 LGHNA, CDR2 YNFKEQ. The CDR3 contains 16 residues. After removal of 1 base from V and 3 bases from J, the junction contained 6 bases not matched to a gene. This CDR3 is CASSQAYAGVYNEQFF. In DNA, the CDR3 is TGTGCCAGCAGCCAAGCGTACGCGGGAGTCTACAATGAGCAGTTCTTC.

The rearrangement links TRBV6-6 to TRBJ1-1, with 8 bases identical to TRBD1. V lost 5 bases, J lost 11 bases, and 1 base stayed unmatched. Per the germline V gene, CDR1 is MNHNY and CDR2 is SVGAGI (reference sequence). The CDR3 loop spans 10 amino acids. The CDR3 sequence is CASSQGAAFF. The CDR3 nucleotides are TGTGCCAGCAGTCAGGGGGCCGCTTTCTTT.

The CDR3 coding sequence is TGTGCCAGCACATCCCTGCGTAGCACAGATACGCAGTATTTT. Protein sequence: CASTSLRSTDTQYF. The rearrangement links TRBV6-1 to TRBJ2-3; D is ambiguous. The germline V gene encodes CDR1 MNHNS and CDR2 SASEGT. This CDR3 contains 14 residues. V lost 7 bases to trimming and J lost 0 bases, with 11 bases between them.

The chain has TRBV10-3 and TRBJ1-5, with D possibly TRBD1 on 5 matching bases. Germline lookup yields CDR1 ENHRY and CDR2 SYGVKD. Trimming cost V 6 bases and J 2 bases, with 8 bases left between them. The CDR3 runs 13 residues. CDR3 in amino acids: CAIRQERNQPQHF. In nucleotides, the CDR3 is TGTGCCATCAGACAGGAGCGCAATCAGCCCCAGCATTTT.

There are a few counts of this clone. A far larger clone is one nucleotide away, so this likely arose from a read error. The CDR3 reads CASSPPGLAAFMDEQYF. The CDR3 DNA sequence: TGCGCCAGCAGTCCACCGGGACTAGCGGCTTTCATGGACGAGCAGTACTTC. The chain uses TRBV4-1 and TRBJ2-7; TRBD2 agrees at 11 bases. The CDR3 sequence is 17 residues long. Unmatched junction bases numbered 15, after V lost 6 bases and J lost 5 bases. CDR1 and CDR2 (germline): MGHRA, YSYEKL.

The chain uses TRBV19 and TRBJ2-5; D is uncertain. The CDR3 is 11 amino acids. Trimming took 1 base from V and 5 from J, leaving 2 bases between them. The germline gives CDR1 LNHDA, CDR2 SQIVND (reference sequence). CDR3 coding DNA: TGTGCCAGTAGTATAGCGGAGACCCAGTACTTC. It translates to CASSIAETQYF.

This clone was seen only a few times. This sequence joins TRBV9 and TRBJ2-1, with D perhaps TRBD2 (6 bases). The CDR3 has 16 residues. Germline V gene data show CDR1 as SGDLS and CDR2 as YYNGEE. The ends were cut back, 4 bases at V and 6 bases at J, with 20 bases in the middle. The DNA for the CDR3 is TGTGCCAGCAGCCCAATTATAAGCGGGCGGGGCAATGAGCAGTTCTTC. Translation: CASSPIISGRGNEQFF.

The gene calls are TRBV19 and TRBJ2-7; TRBD1 aligns across 9 bases. Germline values: CDR1 LNHDA, CDR2 SQIVND (reference sequence). The CDR3 totals 14 residues. V lost 10 bases and J lost 4; bases outside the gene matches: 11. The DNA of the CDR3 is TGTGCCACGAAAGATACAGGGGGCAATTACGAGCAGTACTTC. This encodes CATKDTGGNYEQYF.

This chain connects TRBV27 to TRBJ2-6; possibly TRBD1 for D (5 bases). The germline V gene encodes CDR1 MNHEY and CDR2 SMNVEV (reference sequence). This CDR3 region has 16 residues. Trimming took 4 bases from V and 6 from J, leaving 16 bases between them. The CDR3: CASSSRNLGLANVLTF. CDR3 in DNA: TGTGCCAGCAGTTCCCGGAATTTGGGGCTGGCCAACGTCCTGACTTTC.

This clone has only a few counts. This sequence joins TRBV9 and TRBJ2-5; 11 bases are a match to TRBD1. The CDR3 has 18 amino acids. The ends lost 2 bases at V and 1 base at J; junction bases unmatched: 10. Germline CDR1 is SGDLS and CDR2 is YYNGEE. CDR3 DNA sequence: TGTGCCAGCAGCGTCAAGGACAGGGGGCCCATCACCCAAGAGACCCAGTACTTC. As protein: CASSVKDRGPITQETQYF.

The table lists this clone with a few counts. The chain recombines TRBV7-2 with TRBJ2-2, with TRBD2 matching 10 bases. Germline V CDR1 and CDR2: SGHTA, FQGNSA. This CDR3 spans 18 amino acids. The ends lost 2 bases at V and 8 bases at J; junction bases unmatched: 14. This chain's CDR3 is CASSLPPLAGAGVGELFF. Here the CDR3 DNA reads TGTGCCAGCAGCTTACCGCCCCTAGCGGGAGCCGGGGTGGGGGAGCTGTTTTTT.

This clone has a handful of counts. The chain has TRBV18 and TRBJ1-1; TRBD1 aligns across 8 bases. Germline V CDR1 and CDR2: KGHSH, LQKENI. The CDR3 covers 14 residues. Trimming at V came to 2 bases and at J to 5 bases, leaving 4 bases not matched to a gene. CDR3 amino acids: CASSPRQGMTEAFF. CDR3 nucleotides: TGTGCCAGCTCACCAAGACAGGGGATGACTGAAGCTTTCTTT.

V gene TRBV6-1 combines with J gene TRBJ1-2, with TRBD1 matching over 7 bases. The CDR3 is 14 residues long. With V trimmed by 6 bases and J by 4 bases, 8 bases remained unmatched. Germline-derived CDR1 and CDR2 are MNHNS and SASEGT. The DNA of the CDR3 is TGTGCCAGCAGGCCGGAACAGGGGTCCTATGGCTACACCTTC. Its translation: CASRPEQGSYGYTF.

This clone has just a few counts. The chain uses TRBV7-8 and TRBJ1-2; perhaps TRBD1 as D (5 bases). In germline, CDR1 is SGHVS, CDR2 FQNEAQ. Trimming took off 1 base at V and 4 bases at J, with 7 bases between the two ends. The CDR3 sequence is 13 residues long. The CDR3 sequence: CASSLDRSYGYTF. The DNA for the CDR3 is TGTGCCAGCAGCTTAGACAGGTCCTATGGCTACACCTTC.

This clone was detected only a few times. The chain combines TRBV6-6 with TRBJ1-1; D possibly corresponds to TRBD1 (6 bases). The CDR3 consists of 13 residues. Germline V CDR1 and CDR2: MNHNY, SVGAGI (reference sequence). The V and J ends lost 10 bases and 4 bases respectively, with 16 bases between them. CDR3 bases: TGTGCCACCCAACAGGGTTTGGGCACTGAAGCTTTCTTT. This codes for CATQQGLGTEAFF.

CDR3 DNA sequence: TGTGCCAGCAGCCAGGGGGGATCGGAGACCCAGTACTTC. Translation: CASSQGGSETQYF. The gene calls are TRBV14 and TRBJ2-5, with D possibly matching TRBD2 (6 bases). Germline CDR1 SGHDN, CDR2 FVKESK. V lost 3 bases, J lost 5 bases, and 10 bases lay in between. The CDR3 totals 13 residues. Looking up the rest from reference TRBV14 and TRBJ2-5 gives the full variable domain: EAGVTQFPSHSVIEKGQTVTLRCDPISGHDNLYWYRRVMGKEIKFLLHFVKESKQDESGMPNNRFLAERTGGTYSTLKVQPAELEDSGVYFCASSQGGSETQYFGPGTRLLVL.

The V and J genes are TRBV6-5 and TRBJ1-2; 8 nucleotides match TRBD1. The ends lost 6 bases at V and 5 bases at J; junction bases unmatched: 8. This CDR3 has 14 amino acids. From germline, CDR1 is MNHEY and CDR2 SVGAGI. CDR3 sequence: CASRTGARSYGYTF. CDR3 DNA sequence: TGTGCCAGCAGGACAGGGGCCCGCTCTTATGGCTACACCTTC.

This clone was seen a few times. The chain joins TRBV4-1 to TRBJ2-5, with D possibly being TRBD2 (5 bases). The V end lost 1 base, the J end lost 3 bases, and 9 bases lay between the germline ends. This CDR3 region has 14 residues. Germline V gene data show CDR1 as MGHRA and CDR2 as YSYEKL. Here the CDR3 reads CASSQGTGKETQYF. CDR3 nucleotides: TGCGCCAGCAGCCAAGGGACCGGGAAAGAGACCCAGTACTTC.

This clone was seen more than once but under ten times. This chain connects TRBV19 to TRBJ2-2, with D possibly matching TRBD2 (5 bases). The germline V gene encodes CDR1 LNHDA and CDR2 SQIVND (reference sequence). V was cut by 2 bases and J by 7 bases, with 20 bases left in between. This CDR3 is built from 17 residues. Written as DNA, the CDR3 is TGTGCCAGTAGTATAACTGTGGGCCGGGGAAGAGGCGGGGAGCTGTTTTTT. As protein: CASSITVGRGRGGELFF.

The V and J genes are TRBV6-4 and TRBJ2-7, with 11 bases fitting TRBD2. J lost 2 bases, V lost 6 bases, and 6 bases had no gene match. Germline-derived CDR1 and CDR2 are MRHNA and SNTAGT. This CDR3 contains 15 residues. In DNA form, the CDR3 reads TGTGCCAGCAGATACGGGACTAGCGGACCCTACGAGCAGTACTTC. This translates into CASRYGTSGPYEQYF.

This clone was seen a few times. This chain joins TRBV14 and TRBJ2-7; D gene uncertain. V was pared by 1 base and J by 2 bases, with 9 bases between. The CDR3 is 14 residues long. In germline, CDR1 is SGHDN, CDR2 FVKESK. The CDR3 nucleotides are TGTGCCAGCAGCCAAGCTAATGGTGCCTACGAGCAGTACTTC. Encoded protein: CASSQANGAYEQYF.

A single count supports this clone. The genes are TRBV4-1 and TRBJ2-7; 9 bases fit TRBD2. Germline V CDR1 and CDR2: MGHRA, YSYEKL. J gave up 4 bases and V 0 bases, and 19 bases lay outside the gene matches. CDR3 length: 20 amino acids. CDR3: CASSQDPNLFWTSDEYEQYF. Here the CDR3 DNA reads TGCGCCAGCAGCCAAGATCCCAACCTTTTTTGGACTAGCGATGAATACGAGCAGTACTTC.

The chain carries TRBV27 and TRBJ1-2; TRBD1 agrees at 9 bases. Per the germline V gene, CDR1 is MNHEY and CDR2 is SMNVEV (reference sequence). The trim removed 4 bases at V and 2 bases at J, leaving 5 bases unmatched. CDR3 length: 15 residues. CDR3 region: CASSWDGQGNYGYTF. CDR3 DNA: TGTGCCAGCAGTTGGGACGGACAGGGGAACTATGGCTACACCTTC.

The V call is TRBV9, the J call TRBJ2-3; TRBD2 matches at 10 bases. V gave up 2 bases and J gave up 2 bases; unmatched junction bases: 2. Per the germline V gene, CDR1 is SGDLS and CDR2 is YYNGEE. This CDR3 comprises 15 residues. CDR3 region: CASSVLAGATDTQYF. The CDR3 bases are TGTGCCAGCAGCGTCCTAGCGGGAGCCACAGATACGCAGTATTTT.

This clone was picked up a small number of times. The rearrangement joins TRBV6-6 to TRBJ2-1, with a possible D match to TRBD2 (5 bases). Germline loops: CDR1 MNHNY, CDR2 SVGAGI (reference sequence). This CDR3 is built from 14 residues. The V and J ends lost 0 bases and 7 bases respectively, with 10 bases between them. In nucleotides, the CDR3 is TGTGCCAGCAGTTACTCTTCTAGCTGGAATGAGCAGTTCTTC. This codes for CASSYSSSWNEQFF.